These 13 T cell receptor beta chains were sequenced from one sample in a study of prognosis after radiotherapy for stage I lung cancer. Starting from genomic DNA, TCR beta CDR3 was amplified through two-round multiplex PCR. TRBV and TRBJ genes each had their own specific primers in first-round PCR. TCRdb called the multiplex PCR reads again in MiXCR, with one record for every CDR3 protein. The sample consists of under 75,000 distinct CDR3 sequences, about 25% of them appearing once. Sequencing used PBMCs, obtained before or after stereotactic body radiation therapy (not recorded which). Receptors were obtained from a donor of 50 years or more with non-small cell lung cancer.

This clonotype came up many times. The V call is TRBV15, the J call TRBJ1-2, with 9 bases identical to TRBD1. Losses at the gene ends were 3 bases for V and 7 bases for J; bases not matched to a gene: 9. CDR1 and CDR2 from the germline V gene are LNHNV and YYDKDF (reference sequence). This CDR3 has 15 amino acids. This CDR3 is CATSRTVQGATGYTF. The CDR3 coding sequence is TGTGCCACCAGCAGGACGGTACAGGGGGCCACTGGCTACACCTTC.

There are many counts of this clonotype. The V call is TRBV20-1, the J call TRBJ1-2; 8 nucleotides line up with TRBD1. Germline CDR1 is DFQATT and CDR2 is SNEGSKA (reference sequence). Losses at the gene ends were 0 bases for V and 3 bases for J; bases not matched to a gene: 6. The CDR3 consists of 15 residues. The CDR3, as DNA: TGCAGTGCTAGAGAGGCAGGGGGCGCACACTATGGCTACACCTTC. It translates to CSAREAGGAHYGYTF.

The count of this clonotype is one. The genes are TRBV6-1 and TRBJ2-7; maybe TRBD1 (5 bases). Deletions cut 4 bases from V and 2 bases from J, with 24 bases between. In germline, CDR1 is MNHNS, CDR2 SASEGT. The CDR3 has 18 residues. The CDR3 DNA reads TGTGCCAGCAGTGGTAGGGGTACAGGCTCTCCCCTCCCCTACGAGCAGTACTTC. Translated: CASSGRGTGSPLPYEQYF.

This clonotype was found many times. V usage is TRBV29-1 and J usage is TRBJ2-5; TRBD2 agrees at 11 bases. From germline, CDR1 is SQVTM and CDR2 ANQGSEA. CDR3 length: 14 amino acids. Trimming at V came to 5 bases and at J to 1 base, leaving 3 bases not matched to a gene. CDR3 loop: CSVLGTSGQETQYF. In DNA, the CDR3 is TGCAGCGTTCTCGGGACTAGCGGCCAAGAGACCCAGTACTTC. Full variable domain (rest looked up from reference TRBV29-1 and TRBJ2-5): SAVISQKPSRDICQRGTSLTIQCQVDSQVTMMFWYRQQPGQSLTLIATANQGSEATYESGFVIDKFPISRPNLTFSTLTVSNMSPEDSSIYLCSVLGTSGQETQYFGPGTRLLVL.

This clonotype was counted ten times or more. The rearrangement uses TRBV3-1 and TRBJ1-1, with no clear D. The germline V gene has CDR1 LGHDT and CDR2 YNNKEL (reference sequence). The V end was cut by 0 bases, the J end by 1 base, with 15 bases between. The CDR3 has 17 amino acids. CDR3 DNA: TGTGCCAGCAGCCAAGATCCTCGGAGAGATGAGAACACTGAAGCTTTCTTT. This codes for CASSQDPRRDENTEAFF.

In its sample, this clonotype was seen many times. The chain carries TRBV19 and TRBJ1-6; D may be TRBD1 (6 bases). Germline CDR1 LNHDA, CDR2 SQIVND (reference sequence). The CDR3 loop spans 15 amino acids. Trimming removed 6 bases at V and 11 bases at J, with 20 bases between. Here the CDR3 DNA reads TGTGCCAGTAGACCCACAGGGCTTCGCAGTGCACCCCTCCACTTT. Residues: CASRPTGLRSAPLHF.

At least ten counts were recorded for this clonotype. This chain links TRBV5-4 with TRBJ2-1; the D gene is possibly TRBD2 (7 bases). Germline CDR1 is SGHNT and CDR2 is YYREEE (reference sequence). V was clipped by 3 bases and J by 7 bases, with 32 bases between them. This CDR3 is built from 20 residues. CDR3 residues: CASSSRRMSVGGGRGNEQFF. CDR3 DNA sequence: TGTGCCAGCAGCTCCCGGAGGATGTCGGTGGGCGGGGGCCGGGGGAATGAGCAGTTCTTC.

This chain uses TRBV5-1 with TRBJ1-1; 11 bases agree with TRBD1. The CDR3 spans 15 residues. Germline-derived CDR1 and CDR2 are SGHRS and YFSETQ. V dropped 3 bases and J dropped 0; count of bases not matched to a gene: 1. The CDR3 nucleotides are TGCGCCAGCAGCTCGGGACAGGGGGTGAACACTGAAGCTTTCTTT. Translated, it gives CASSSGQGVNTEAFF.

This clonotype occurred many times. The CDR3 carries no conserved terminal phenylalanine or tryptophan, so it likely arises from a read error. The chain combines TRBV11-3 with TRBJ1-6; D not certain. Germline V gene data show CDR1 as SGHNT and CDR2 as YENEEA. This CDR3 region has 16 residues. V was clipped by 1 base and J by 4 bases, with 11 bases between them. The CDR3 loop is CASSLVLDRYNSPLHL. CDR3 nucleotide sequence: TGTGCCAGCAGCTTAGTCTTGGACCGATATAATTCACCCCTCCACCTT.

This clonotype was seen at least ten times. The rearrangement joins TRBV2 to TRBJ1-6; tentative D call: TRBD1 (6 bases). CDR3 length: 15 amino acids. Germline lookup yields CDR1 SNHLY and CDR2 FYNNEI. V gave up 2 bases and J gave up 7 bases, with 12 bases separating them. CDR3 sequence reads: CASSELGAGNSPLHF. The CDR3, as DNA: TGTGCCAGCAGTGAATTGGGGGCAGGGAATTCACCCCTCCACTTT.

V gene TRBV25-1 combines with J gene TRBJ2-3; D remains unclear. V was shortened by 6 bases and J by 1 base, with 14 bases between the two germline ends. This CDR3 has 15 amino acids. The germline V gene encodes CDR1 MGHDK and CDR2 SYGVNS. The CDR3 is CASRGHSLGTDTQYF. Written as DNA, the CDR3 is TGTGCCAGCAGGGGCCATTCATTGGGCACAGATACGCAGTATTTT.

As to this clonotype: The junction differs from germline at one of its ends, possibly a read error. This chain joins TRBV11-3 and TRBJ2-1; 9 bases align to TRBD2. Per germline, CDR1 SGHNT and CDR2 YENEEA. The CDR3 is 16 amino acids. DNA of the CDR3: TGTGCCAGCAGCCCTCGGACTAGCGTGGGGAGGGACGAGCGGTTCTTC. Residues: CASSPRTSVGRDERFF.

This clonotype was seen ten or more times. CDR3 loop: CATGGQGYEQYF. CDR3 DNA: TGTGCCACAGGGGGACAGGGCTACGAGCAGTACTTC. The V call is TRBV19, the J call TRBJ2-7; 9 positions match TRBD1. The V segment lost 10 bases and the J segment 3 bases; nucleotides outside the gene matches: 4. Germline-derived CDR1 and CDR2 are LNHDA and SQIVND (reference sequence). The CDR3 consists of 12 residues.